These T cell receptor beta chains were read from a single sample in a study of breast tumors, draining lymph nodes, adjacent tissues. TCRdb passed the multiplex PCR reads through MiXCR, listing each CDR3 protein once. The table has about 100,000 distinct CDR3 sequences, approximately 21% seen once; the top ten hold around 1.2%. Source material: axillary lymph node tissue. Source of these receptors: a female donor with breast cancer. Some clones in this sample may be carry-over from other donors' samples. The CDR3 runs from the conserved cysteine through the conserved F or W. Each record gives: clone size, V gene, D gene, J gene, CDR3 protein, CDR3 DNA. A D gene is named only where the DNA matches it firmly. Clone size appears in some rows only: once, few, many, or a class for an expanded clone.

clone size: .; V gene: TRBV10-3; D gene: .; J gene: TRBJ2-3; CDR3 protein: CAISEPGTRRTDTQYF; CDR3 DNA: TGTGCCATCAGTGAGCCCGGGACTCGCAGAACAGATACGCAGTATTTT
clone size: .; V gene: TRBV2; D gene: .; J gene: TRBJ2-7; CDR3 protein: CASALGPTYEQYF; CDR3 DNA: TGTGCCAGCGCTTTAGGGCCAACCTACGAGCAGTACTTC
clone size: many; V gene: TRBV18; D gene: .; J gene: TRBJ1-5; CDR3 protein: CASSRYGNQPQHF; CDR3 DNA: TGTGCCAGCTCACGATACGGAAATCAGCCCCAGCATTTT
clone size: .; V gene: TRBV28; D gene: TRBD1; J gene: TRBJ1-2; CDR3 protein: CASKKTGANRGYTF; CDR3 DNA: TGTGCCAGCAAAAAGACAGGGGCCAATAGGGGCTACACCTTC
clone size: .; V gene: TRBV6-5; D gene: .; J gene: TRBJ2-3; CDR3 protein: CASSYDSTGGSTDTQYF; CDR3 DNA: TGTGCCAGCAGTTACGATTCCACGGGCGGCAGCACAGATACGCAGTATTTT
clone size: many; V gene: TRBV28; D gene: .; J gene: TRBJ1-5; CDR3 protein: CASSQAGHNNQPQHF; CDR3 DNA: TGTGCCAGCAGTCAAGCGGGACACAATAATCAGCCCCAGCATTTT
clone size: .; V gene: TRBV24-1; D gene: TRBD1; J gene: TRBJ1-2; CDR3 protein: CATSDGPGGTTIGGYTF; CDR3 DNA: TGTGCCACCAGTGATGGGCCAGGGGGGACAACCATAGGTGGCTACACCTTC
clone size: many; V gene: TRBV19; D gene: .; J gene: TRBJ1-4; CDR3 protein: CASTPGYPGEKLFF; CDR3 DNA: TGTGCCAGTACCCCCGGGTACCCTGGGGAAAAACTGTTTTTT
clone size: many; V gene: TRBV9; D gene: .; J gene: TRBJ2-3; CDR3 protein: CASSEGLGEFSGPDTQYF; CDR3 DNA: TGTGCCAGCAGCGAGGGGTTAGGGGAGTTCTCGGGGCCAGATACGCAGTATTTT
clone size: few; V gene: TRBV6-5; D gene: .; J gene: TRBJ2-3; CDR3 protein: CASSQTFSTDTQYF; CDR3 DNA: TGTGCCAGCAGCCAGACTTTTAGCACAGATACGCAGTATTTT
clone size: many; V gene: TRBV9; D gene: TRBD1; J gene: TRBJ2-5; CDR3 protein: CASSWTGGAGGETQYF; CDR3 DNA: TGTGCCAGCAGTTGGACAGGGGGCGCAGGAGGAGAGACCCAGTACTTC
clone size: .; V gene: TRBV3-1; D gene: TRBD1; J gene: TRBJ2-1; CDR3 protein: CASSQAGPGTGHNEQFF; CDR3 DNA: TGTGCCAGCAGCCAAGCTGGTCCCGGGACAGGACACAATGAGCAGTTCTTC
clone size: once; V gene: TRBV20-1; D gene: .; J gene: TRBJ1-1; CDR3 protein: CSARRGRGTEAFF; CDR3 DNA: TGCAGTGCTAGGCGGGGGCGGGGAACTGAAGCTTTCTTT
clone size: many; V gene: TRBV2; D gene: .; J gene: TRBJ2-7; CDR3 protein: CASSLTPGYEQYF; CDR3 DNA: TGTGCCAGCAGTCTAACCCCAGGCTACGAGCAGTACTTC
clone size: many; V gene: TRBV5-1; D gene: .; J gene: TRBJ2-7; CDR3 protein: CASSDRTGRGEQYF; CDR3 DNA: TGCGCCAGCAGCGACCGAACAGGCCGTGGGGAGCAGTACTTC